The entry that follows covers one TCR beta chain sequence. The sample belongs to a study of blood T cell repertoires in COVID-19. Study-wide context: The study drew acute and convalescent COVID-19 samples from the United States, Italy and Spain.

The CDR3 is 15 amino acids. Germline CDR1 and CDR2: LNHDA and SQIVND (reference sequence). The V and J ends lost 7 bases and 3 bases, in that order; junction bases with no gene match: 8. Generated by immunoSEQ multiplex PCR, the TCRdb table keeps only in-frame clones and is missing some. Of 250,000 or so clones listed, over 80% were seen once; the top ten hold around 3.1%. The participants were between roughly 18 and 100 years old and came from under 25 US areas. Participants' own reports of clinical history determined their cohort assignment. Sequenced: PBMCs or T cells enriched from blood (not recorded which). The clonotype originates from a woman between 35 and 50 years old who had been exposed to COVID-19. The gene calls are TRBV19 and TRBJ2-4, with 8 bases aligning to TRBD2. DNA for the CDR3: TGTGCCAGTATTAAGCGGGAGTTGGGCAAAAACATTCAGTACTTC. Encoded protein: CASIKRELGKNIQYF. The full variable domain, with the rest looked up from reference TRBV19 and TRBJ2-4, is DGGITQSPKYLFRKEGQNVTLSCEQNLNHDAMYWYRQDPGQGLRLIYYSQIVNDFQKGDIAEGYSVSREKKESFPLTVTSAQKNPTAFYLCASIKRELGKNIQYFGAGTRLSVL.